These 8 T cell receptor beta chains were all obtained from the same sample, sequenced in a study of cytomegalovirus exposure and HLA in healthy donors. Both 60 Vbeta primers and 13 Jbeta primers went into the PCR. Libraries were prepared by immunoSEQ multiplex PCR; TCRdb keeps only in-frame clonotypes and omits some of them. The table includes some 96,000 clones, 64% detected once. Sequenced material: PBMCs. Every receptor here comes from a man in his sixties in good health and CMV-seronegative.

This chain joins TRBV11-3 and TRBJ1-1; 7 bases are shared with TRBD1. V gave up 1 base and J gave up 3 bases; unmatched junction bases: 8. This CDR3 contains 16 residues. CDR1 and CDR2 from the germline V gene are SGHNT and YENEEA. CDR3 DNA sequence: TGTGCCAGCAGCTTAGGAGACAGGGATGGGTACACTGAAGCTTTCTTT. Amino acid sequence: CASSLGDRDGYTEAFF.

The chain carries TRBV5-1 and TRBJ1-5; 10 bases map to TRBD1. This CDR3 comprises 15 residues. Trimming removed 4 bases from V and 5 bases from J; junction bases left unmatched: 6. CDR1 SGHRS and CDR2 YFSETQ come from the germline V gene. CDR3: CASSMGQGLDQPQHF. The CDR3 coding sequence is TGCGCCAGCAGCATGGGACAGGGGCTCGATCAGCCCCAGCATTTT.

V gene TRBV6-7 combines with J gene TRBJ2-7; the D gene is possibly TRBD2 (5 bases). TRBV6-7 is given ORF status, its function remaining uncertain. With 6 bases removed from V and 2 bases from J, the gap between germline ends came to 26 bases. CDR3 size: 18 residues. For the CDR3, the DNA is TGTGCCAGCAGAGGAGGACCCACTTTAGCAGTACGACCCTACGAGCAGTACTTC. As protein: CASRGGPTLAVRPYEQYF.

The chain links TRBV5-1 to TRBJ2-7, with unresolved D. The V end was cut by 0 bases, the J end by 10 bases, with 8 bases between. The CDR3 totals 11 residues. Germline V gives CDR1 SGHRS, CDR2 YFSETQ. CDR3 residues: CASSLESHQYF. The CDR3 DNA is TGCGCCAGCAGCTTGGAGAGTCACCAGTACTTC.

The CDR3 region is CASSSSGTGPAGYEAFF. The CDR3 nucleotides are TGTGCCAGCAGTTCCTCCGGGACAGGACCCGCCGGATATGAAGCTTTCTTT. This chain joins TRBV27 and TRBJ1-1; 8 bases are a match to TRBD1. In germline, CDR1 is MNHEY, CDR2 SMNVEV (reference sequence). Unmatched junction bases numbered 17, after V lost 4 bases and J lost 7 bases. The CDR3 length is 17 residues.

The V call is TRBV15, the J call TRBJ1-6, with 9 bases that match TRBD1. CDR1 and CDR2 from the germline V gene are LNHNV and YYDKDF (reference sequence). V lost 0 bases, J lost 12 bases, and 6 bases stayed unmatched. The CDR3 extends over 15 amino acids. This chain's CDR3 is CATSRDPDRGEPLHF. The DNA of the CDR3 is TGTGCCACCAGCAGAGATCCGGACAGGGGAGAACCCCTCCACTTT.

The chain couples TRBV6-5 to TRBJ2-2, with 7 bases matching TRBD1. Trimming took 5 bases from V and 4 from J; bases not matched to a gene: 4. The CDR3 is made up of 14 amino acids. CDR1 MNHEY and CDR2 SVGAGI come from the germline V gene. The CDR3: CASSRNRGTGELFF. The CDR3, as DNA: TGTGCCAGCAGTCGAAACAGGGGCACCGGGGAGCTGTTTTTT.

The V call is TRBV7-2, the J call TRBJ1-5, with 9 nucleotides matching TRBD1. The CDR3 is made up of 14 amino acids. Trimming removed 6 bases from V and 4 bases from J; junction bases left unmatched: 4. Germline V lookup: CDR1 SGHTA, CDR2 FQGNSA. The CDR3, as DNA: TGTGCCAGCAGTCGACAGGGGGTGAATCAGCCCCAGCATTTT. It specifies CASSRQGVNQPQHF.